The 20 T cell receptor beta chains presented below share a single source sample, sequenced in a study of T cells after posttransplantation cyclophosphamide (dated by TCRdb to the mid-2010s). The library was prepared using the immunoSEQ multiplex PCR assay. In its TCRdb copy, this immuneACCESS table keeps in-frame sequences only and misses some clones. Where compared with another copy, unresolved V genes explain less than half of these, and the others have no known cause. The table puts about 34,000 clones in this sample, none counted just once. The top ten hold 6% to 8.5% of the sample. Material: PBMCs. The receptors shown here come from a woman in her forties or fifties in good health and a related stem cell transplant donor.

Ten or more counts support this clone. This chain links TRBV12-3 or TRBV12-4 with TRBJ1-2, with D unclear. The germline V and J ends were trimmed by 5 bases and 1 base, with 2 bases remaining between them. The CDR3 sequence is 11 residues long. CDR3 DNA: TGTGCCAGCAGTCGTAACTATGGCTACACCTTC. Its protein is CASSRNYGYTF.

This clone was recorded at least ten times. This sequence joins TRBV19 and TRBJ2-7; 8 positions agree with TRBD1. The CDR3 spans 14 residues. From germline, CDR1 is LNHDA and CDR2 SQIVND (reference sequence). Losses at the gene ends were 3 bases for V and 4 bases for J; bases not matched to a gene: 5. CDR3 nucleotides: TGTGCCAGTAGTATGGGACAGGACTCTTACGAGCAGTACTTC. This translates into CASSMGQDSYEQYF.

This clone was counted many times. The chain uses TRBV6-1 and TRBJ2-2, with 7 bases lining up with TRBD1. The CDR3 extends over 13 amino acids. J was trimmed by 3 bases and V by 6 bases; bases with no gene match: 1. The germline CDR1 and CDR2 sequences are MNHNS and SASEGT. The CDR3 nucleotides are TGTGCCAGCAGGGGGACAGACACCGGGGAGCTGTTTTTT. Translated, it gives CASRGTDTGELFF.

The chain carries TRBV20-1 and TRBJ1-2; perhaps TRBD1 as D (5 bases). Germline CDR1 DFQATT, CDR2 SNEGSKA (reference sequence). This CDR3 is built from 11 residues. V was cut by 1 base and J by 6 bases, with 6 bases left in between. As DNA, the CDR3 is TGCAGTGCTAGAGGGACAAATGGCTACACCTTC. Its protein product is CSARGTNGYTF.

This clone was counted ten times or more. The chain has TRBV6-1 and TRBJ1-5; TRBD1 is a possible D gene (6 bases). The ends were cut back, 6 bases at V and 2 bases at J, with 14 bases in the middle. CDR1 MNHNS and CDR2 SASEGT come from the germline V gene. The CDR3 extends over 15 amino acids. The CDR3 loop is CASRAGQTGNQPQHF. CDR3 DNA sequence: TGTGCCAGCAGGGCGGGACAAACCGGCAATCAGCCCCAGCATTTT.

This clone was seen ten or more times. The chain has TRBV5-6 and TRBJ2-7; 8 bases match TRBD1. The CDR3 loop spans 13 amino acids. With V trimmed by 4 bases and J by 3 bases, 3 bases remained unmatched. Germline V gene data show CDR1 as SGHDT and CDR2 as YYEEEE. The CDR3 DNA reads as TGTGCCAGCAGCCGGGACAGGAGCTACGAGCAGTACTTC. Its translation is CASSRDRSYEQYF.

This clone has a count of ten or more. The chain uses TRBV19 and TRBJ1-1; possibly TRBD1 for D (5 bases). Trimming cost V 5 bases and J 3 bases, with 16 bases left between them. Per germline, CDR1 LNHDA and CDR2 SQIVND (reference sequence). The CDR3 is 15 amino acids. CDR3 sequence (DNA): TGTGCCAGTAGTCCCATTCAGGGTCCGGACACTGAAGCTTTCTTT. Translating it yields CASSPIQGPDTEAFF.

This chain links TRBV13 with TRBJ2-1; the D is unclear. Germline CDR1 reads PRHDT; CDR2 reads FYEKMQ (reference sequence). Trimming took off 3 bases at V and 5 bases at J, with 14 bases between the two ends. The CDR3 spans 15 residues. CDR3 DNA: TGTGCCAGCAGCTTCCAGACCATTACTAACAATGAGCAGTTCTTC. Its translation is CASSFQTITNNEQFF.

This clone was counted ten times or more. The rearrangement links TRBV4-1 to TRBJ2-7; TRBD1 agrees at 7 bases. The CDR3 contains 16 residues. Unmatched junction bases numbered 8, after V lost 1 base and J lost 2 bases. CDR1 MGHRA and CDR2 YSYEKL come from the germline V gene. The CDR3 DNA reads TGCGCCAGCAGCCAAGCTGACAGGGATCCTCCCTACGAGCAGTACTTC. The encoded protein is CASSQADRDPPYEQYF.

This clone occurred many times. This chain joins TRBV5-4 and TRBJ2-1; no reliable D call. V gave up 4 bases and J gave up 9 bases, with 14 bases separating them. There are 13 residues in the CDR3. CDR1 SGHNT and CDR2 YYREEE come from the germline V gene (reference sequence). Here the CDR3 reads CASSRAGSAEQFF. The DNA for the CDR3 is TGTGCCAGCAGCAGGGCAGGTTCGGCTGAGCAGTTCTTC.

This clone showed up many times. This CDR3 reads CASRNLAESYNEQFF. The DNA of the CDR3 is TGTGCCAGCAGGAATCTAGCGGAGAGCTACAATGAGCAGTTCTTC. The chain uses TRBV11-2 and TRBJ2-1; 7 bases match TRBD2. Germline V gene sequence: CDR1 SGHAT, CDR2 FQNNGV. V shed 6 bases and J 3 bases; nucleotides not matched to a gene: 8. The CDR3 runs to 15 residues.

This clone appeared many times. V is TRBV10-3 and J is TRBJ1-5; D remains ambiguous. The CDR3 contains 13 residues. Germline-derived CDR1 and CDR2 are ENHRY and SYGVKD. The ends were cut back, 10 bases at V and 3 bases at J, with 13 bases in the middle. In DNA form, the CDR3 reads TGTGCCAACACCCCAGGTATCAATCAGCCCCAGCATTTT. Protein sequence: CANTPGINQPQHF.

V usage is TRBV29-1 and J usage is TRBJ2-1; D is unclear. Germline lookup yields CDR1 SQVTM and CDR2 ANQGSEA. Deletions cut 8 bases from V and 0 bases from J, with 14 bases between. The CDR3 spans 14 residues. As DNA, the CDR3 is TGCAGCTCCGCACGGTCACTCTCCTACAATGAGCAGTTCTTC. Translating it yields CSSARSLSYNEQFF.

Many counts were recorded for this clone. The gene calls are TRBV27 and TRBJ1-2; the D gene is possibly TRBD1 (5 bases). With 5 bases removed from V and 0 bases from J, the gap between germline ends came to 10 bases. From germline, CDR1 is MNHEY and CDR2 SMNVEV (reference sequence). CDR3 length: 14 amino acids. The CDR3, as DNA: TGTGCCAGCAGTCCCTACAGGACTAACTATGGCTACACCTTC. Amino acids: CASSPYRTNYGYTF.

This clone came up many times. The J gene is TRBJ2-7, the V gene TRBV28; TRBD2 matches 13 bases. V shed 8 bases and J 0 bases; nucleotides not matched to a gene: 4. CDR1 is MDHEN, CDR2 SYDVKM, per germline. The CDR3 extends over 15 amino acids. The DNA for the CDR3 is TGTGCCAGCGGGGGACTAGCGGGGTTCTCCTACGAGCAGTACTTC. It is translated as CASGGLAGFSYEQYF.

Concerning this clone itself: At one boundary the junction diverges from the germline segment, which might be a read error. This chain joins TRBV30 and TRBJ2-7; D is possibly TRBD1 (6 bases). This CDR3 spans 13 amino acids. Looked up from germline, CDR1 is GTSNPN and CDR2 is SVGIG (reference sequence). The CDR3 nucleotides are TGTGCCTGCGGTGAAGGGGGTTCCTACGAACAGTACTTC. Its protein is CACGEGGSYEQYF.

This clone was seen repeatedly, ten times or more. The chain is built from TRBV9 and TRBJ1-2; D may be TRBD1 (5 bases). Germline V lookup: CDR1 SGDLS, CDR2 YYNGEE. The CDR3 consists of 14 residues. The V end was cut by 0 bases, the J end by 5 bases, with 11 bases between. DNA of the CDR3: TGTGCCAGCAGCGTAGCAGGGTCCGCTTATGGCTACACCTTC. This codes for CASSVAGSAYGYTF. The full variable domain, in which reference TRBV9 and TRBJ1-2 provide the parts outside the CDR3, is DSGVTQTPKHLITATGQRVTLRCSPRSGDLSVYWYQQSLDQGLQFLIQYYNGEERAKGNILERFSAQQFPDLHSELNLSSLELGDSALYFCASSVAGSAYGYTFGSGTRLTVV.

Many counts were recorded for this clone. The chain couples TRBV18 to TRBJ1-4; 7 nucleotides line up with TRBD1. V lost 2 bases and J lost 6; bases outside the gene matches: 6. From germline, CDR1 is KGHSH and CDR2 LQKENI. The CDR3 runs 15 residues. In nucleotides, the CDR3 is TGTGCCAGCTCACCAGCGACAGGGCTTGATGAAAAACTGTTTTTT. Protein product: CASSPATGLDEKLFF. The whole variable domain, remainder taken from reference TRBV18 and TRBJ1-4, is NAGVMQNPRHLVRRRGQEARLRCSPMKGHSHVYWYRQLPEEGLKFMVYLQKENIIDESGMPKERFSAEFPKEGPSILRIQQVVRGDSAAYFCASSPATGLDEKLFFGSGTQLSVL.

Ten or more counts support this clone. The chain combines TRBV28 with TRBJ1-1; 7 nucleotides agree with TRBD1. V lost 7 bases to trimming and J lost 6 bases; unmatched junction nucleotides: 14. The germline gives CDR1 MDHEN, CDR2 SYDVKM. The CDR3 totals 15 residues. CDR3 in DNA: TGTGCCAGCACCGCTTTACTGACAGGGAAGTCTGAAGCTTTCTTT. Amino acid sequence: CASTALLTGKSEAFF. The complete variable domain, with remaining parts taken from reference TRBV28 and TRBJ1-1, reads DVKVTQSSRYLVKRTGEKVFLECVQDMDHENMFWYRQDPGLGLRLIYFSYDVKMKEKGDIPEGYSVSREKKERFSLILESASTNQTSMYLCASTALLTGKSEAFFGQGTRLTVV.

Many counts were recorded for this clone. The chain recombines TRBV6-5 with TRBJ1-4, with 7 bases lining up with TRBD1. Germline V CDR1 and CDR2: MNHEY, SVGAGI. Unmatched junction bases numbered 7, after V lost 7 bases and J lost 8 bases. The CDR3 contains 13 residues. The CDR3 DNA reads TGTGCCAGCACCCCACGACAGGGAGAAAAACTGTTTTTT. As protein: CASTPRQGEKLFF.